This T cell receptor beta chain derives from a study of T cell clonotyping in hematopoietic cell transplantation. General study findings and limits: After transplant, recipient diversity fell while pathologically expanded clonotypes grew through day 180. CD4 and CD8 repertoire contributions could not be separated without sorting. At the given depth, recipient repertoires were over 97% de novo clonotypes.

The time point is: recipient sample about 28 days before transplant, after cytoreduction. Recipients were bled about 28 days pretransplant and at posttransplant days 30, 100, 180. Per germline, CDR1 MNHNS and CDR2 SASEGT. The ends were cut back, 6 bases at V and 11 bases at J, with 13 bases in the middle. There are 11 residues in the CDR3. Details on this clone: Its cognate antigen is unknown.

The repertoire was sequenced with immunoSEQ multiplex PCR; TCRdb's copy has only in-frame clones and lacks some. The sample comprises some 76,000 clones, 90% to 96% of which are singletons, and roughly 1.7% rests with the top ten. The J gene is TRBJ1-1, the V gene TRBV6-1; TRBD1 might be the D (5 bases). This material consisted of peripheral blood mononuclear cells, taken before stem cell transplant. This receptor was identified in a woman aged 45-59 years with acute myeloid leukemia. Some clones in this sample may be carry-over from other donors' samples. This CDR3 is CASSEWGYAFF. The CDR3 coding sequence is TGTGCCAGCAGCGAATGGGGGTATGCTTTCTTT.